This TCR beta chain is drawn from a study of cytomegalovirus exposure and HLA in healthy donors. PCR amplification relied on 60 Vbeta primers (plus 13 Jbeta primers). The repertoire was sequenced with immunoSEQ multiplex PCR; TCRdb's copy has only in-frame clones and lacks some. The sample has around 99,000 clones, approximately 70% seen once. The CDR3 is made up of 15 amino acids. CDR1 is LNHDA and CDR2 is SQIVND in the germline V gene (reference sequence). With 3 bases removed from V and 2 bases from J, the gap between germline ends came to 8 bases. This clone was observed a single time. The sample taken for sequencing was PBMCs. The rearrangement joins TRBV19 to TRBJ2-6; a possible D gene is TRBD2 (5 bases). This TCR derives from a woman in her seventies in good health and CMV-seropositive. The CDR3 region is CASSMPGAGANVLTF. Here the CDR3 DNA reads TGTGCCAGTAGTATGCCCGGGGCTGGGGCCAACGTCCTGACTTTC.